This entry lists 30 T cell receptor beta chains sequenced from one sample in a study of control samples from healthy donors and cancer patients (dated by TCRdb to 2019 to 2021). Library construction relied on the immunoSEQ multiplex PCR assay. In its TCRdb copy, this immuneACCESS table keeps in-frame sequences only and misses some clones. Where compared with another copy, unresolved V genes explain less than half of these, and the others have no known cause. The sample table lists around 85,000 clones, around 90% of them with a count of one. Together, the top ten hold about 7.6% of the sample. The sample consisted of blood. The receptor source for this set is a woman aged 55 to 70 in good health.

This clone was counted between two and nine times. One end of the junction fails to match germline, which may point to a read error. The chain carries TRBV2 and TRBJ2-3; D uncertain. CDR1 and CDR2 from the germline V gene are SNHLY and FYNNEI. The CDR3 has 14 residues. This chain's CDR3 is CASSEAISTDTQYF. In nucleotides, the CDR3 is TGTGCCAGCAGCGAAGCAATAAGCACAGATACGCAGTATTTT.

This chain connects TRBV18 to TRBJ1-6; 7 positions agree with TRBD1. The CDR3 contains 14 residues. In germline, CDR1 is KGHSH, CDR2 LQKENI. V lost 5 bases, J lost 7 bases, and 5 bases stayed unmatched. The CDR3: CASSAGTDNSPLHF. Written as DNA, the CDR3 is TGTGCCAGCTCAGCCGGGACAGACAATTCACCCCTCCACTTT.

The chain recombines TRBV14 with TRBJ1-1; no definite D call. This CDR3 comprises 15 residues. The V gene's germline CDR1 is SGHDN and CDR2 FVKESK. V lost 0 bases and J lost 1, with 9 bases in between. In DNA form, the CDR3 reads TGTGCCAGCAGCCAAGAATTTCGGGGGAACACTGAAGCTTTCTTT. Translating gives CASSQEFRGNTEAFF.

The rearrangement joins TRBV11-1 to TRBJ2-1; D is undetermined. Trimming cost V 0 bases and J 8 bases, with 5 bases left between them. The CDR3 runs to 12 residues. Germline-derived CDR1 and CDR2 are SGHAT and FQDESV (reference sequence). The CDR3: CASSLASDEQFF. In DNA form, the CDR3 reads TGTGCCAGCAGCTTAGCTTCGGATGAGCAGTTCTTC.

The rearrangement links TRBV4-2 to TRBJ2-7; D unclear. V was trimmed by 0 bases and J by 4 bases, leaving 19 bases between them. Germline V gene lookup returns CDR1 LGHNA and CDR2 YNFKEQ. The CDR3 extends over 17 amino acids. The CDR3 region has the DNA TGTGCCAGCAGCCAAGATGTCGCCAGCCTTACGCCTTACGAGCAGTACTTC. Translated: CASSQDVASLTPYEQYF.

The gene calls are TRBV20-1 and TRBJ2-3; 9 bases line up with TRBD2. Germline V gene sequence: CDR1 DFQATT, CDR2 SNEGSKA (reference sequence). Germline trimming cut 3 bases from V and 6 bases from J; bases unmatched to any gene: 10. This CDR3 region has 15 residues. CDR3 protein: CSASETSGSGDTQYF. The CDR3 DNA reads TGCAGTGCTAGTGAGACTAGCGGTTCTGGGGATACGCAGTATTTT.

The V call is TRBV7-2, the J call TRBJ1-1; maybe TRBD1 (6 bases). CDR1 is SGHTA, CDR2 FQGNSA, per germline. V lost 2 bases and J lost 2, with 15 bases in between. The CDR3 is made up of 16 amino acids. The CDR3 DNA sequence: TGTGCCAGCAGCTTATCGATAGGGGGTCTTAACACTGAAGCTTTCTTT. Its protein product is CASSLSIGGLNTEAFF.

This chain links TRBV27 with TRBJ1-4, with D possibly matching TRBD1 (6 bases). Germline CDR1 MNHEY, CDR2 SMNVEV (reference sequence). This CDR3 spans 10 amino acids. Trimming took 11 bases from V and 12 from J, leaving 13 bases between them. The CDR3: CAPTGAELFF. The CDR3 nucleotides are TGTGCCCCAACGGGGGCAGAACTGTTTTTT.

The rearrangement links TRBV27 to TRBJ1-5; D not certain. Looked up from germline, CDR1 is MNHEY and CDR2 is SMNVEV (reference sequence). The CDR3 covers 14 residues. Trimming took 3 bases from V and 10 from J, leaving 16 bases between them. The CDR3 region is CASSFSSGRYPQHF. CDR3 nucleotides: TGTGCCAGCAGTTTTTCCAGCGGCCGTTACCCCCAGCATTTT.

Written as DNA, the CDR3 is TGTGCCAGCAGGGCGAGGGTTCGGAGCTCCTACGAGCAGTACTTC. As protein: CASRARVRSSYEQYF. The chain recombines TRBV27 with TRBJ2-7, with D possibly matching TRBD2 (5 bases). The CDR3 is made up of 15 amino acids. V was cut by 6 bases and J by 0 bases, with 15 bases left in between. Germline lookup yields CDR1 MNHEY and CDR2 SMNVEV (reference sequence).

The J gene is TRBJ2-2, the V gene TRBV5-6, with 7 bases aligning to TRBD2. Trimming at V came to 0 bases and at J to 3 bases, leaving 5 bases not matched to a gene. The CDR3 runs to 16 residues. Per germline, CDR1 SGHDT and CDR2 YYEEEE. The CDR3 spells CASSLAGRTHTGELFF. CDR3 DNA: TGTGCCAGCAGCTTGGCCGGGAGGACACACACCGGGGAGCTGTTTTTT.

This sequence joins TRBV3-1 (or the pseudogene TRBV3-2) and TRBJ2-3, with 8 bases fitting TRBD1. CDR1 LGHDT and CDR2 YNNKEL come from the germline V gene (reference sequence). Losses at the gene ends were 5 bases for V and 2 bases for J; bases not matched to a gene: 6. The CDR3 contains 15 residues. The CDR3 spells CASSARDRITDTQYF. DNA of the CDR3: TGTGCCAGCAGCGCCCGGGACAGGATCACAGATACGCAGTATTTT.

CDR3 sequence (DNA): TGCGCCAGCAGCCAAGATCCCCTGACAGGACTTGGCTACACCTTC. It yields the protein CASSQDPLTGLGYTF. This rearrangement joins TRBV4-1 to TRBJ1-2; a possible D gene is TRBD1 (6 bases). The CDR3 has 15 residues. Germline V gene data show CDR1 as MGHRA and CDR2 as YSYEKL. V was clipped by 0 bases and J by 7 bases, with 15 bases between them.

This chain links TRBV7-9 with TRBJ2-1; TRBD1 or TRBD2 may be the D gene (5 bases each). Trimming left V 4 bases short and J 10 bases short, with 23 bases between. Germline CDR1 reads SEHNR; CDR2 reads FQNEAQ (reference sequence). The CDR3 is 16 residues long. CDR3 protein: CASSSTGTQPAREQFF. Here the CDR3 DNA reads TGTGCCAGCAGCTCAACCGGGACCCAGCCGGCCAGAGAGCAGTTCTTC.

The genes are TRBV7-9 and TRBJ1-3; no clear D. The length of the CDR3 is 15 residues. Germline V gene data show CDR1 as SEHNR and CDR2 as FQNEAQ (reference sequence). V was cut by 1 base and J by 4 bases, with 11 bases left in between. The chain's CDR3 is CASSLVGMGGNTIYF. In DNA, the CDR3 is TGTGCCAGCAGCTTAGTGGGGATGGGCGGAAACACCATATATTTT.

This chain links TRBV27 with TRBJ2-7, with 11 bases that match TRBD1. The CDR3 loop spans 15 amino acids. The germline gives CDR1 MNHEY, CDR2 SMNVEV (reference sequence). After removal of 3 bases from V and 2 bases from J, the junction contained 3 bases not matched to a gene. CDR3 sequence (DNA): TGTGCCAGCAGTTTGCTGGGACAGGGGGCCTACGAGCAGTACTTC. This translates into CASSLLGQGAYEQYF.

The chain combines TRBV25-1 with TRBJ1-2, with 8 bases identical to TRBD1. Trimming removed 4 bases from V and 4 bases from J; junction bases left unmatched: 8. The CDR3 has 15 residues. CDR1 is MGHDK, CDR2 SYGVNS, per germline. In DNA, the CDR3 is TGTGCCAGCAGTGCTTTGACAGGGGCTATCTATGGCTACACCTTC. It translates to CASSALTGAIYGYTF.

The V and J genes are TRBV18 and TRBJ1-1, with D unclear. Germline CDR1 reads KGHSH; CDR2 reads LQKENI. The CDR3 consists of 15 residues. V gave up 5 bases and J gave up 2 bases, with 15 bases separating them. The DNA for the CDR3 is TGTGCCAGCTCATCCTTCGAAGGGAGTAACACTGAAGCTTTCTTT. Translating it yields CASSSFEGSNTEAFF.

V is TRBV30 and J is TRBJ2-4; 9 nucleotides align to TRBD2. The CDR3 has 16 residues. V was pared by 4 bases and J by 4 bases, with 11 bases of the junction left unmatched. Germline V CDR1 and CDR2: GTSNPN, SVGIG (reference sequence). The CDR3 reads CAWTAGGPSNKNIQYF. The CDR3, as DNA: TGTGCCTGGACGGCGGGAGGGCCCTCAAATAAAAACATTCAGTACTTC.

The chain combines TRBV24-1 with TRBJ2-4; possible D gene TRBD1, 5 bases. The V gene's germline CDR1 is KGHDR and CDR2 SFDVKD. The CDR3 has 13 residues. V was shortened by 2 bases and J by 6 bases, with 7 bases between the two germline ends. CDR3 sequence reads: CATSDYRSNIQYF. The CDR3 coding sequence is TGTGCCACCAGTGATTACAGGTCAAACATTCAGTACTTC.

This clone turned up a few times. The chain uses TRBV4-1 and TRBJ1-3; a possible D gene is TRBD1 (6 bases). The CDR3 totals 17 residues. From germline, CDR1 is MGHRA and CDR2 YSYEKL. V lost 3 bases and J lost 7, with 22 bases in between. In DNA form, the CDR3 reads TGCGCCAGCAGCCAGGGCCGTTTCGGGACACGGCTGAACACCATATATTTT. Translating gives CASSQGRFGTRLNTIYF.

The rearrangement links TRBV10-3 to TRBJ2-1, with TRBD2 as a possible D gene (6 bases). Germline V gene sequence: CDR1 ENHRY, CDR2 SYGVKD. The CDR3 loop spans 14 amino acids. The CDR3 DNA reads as TGTGCTTGCTCTTTACCTAGCGCCTACAATGAGCAGTTCTTC. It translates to CACSLPSAYNEQFF.

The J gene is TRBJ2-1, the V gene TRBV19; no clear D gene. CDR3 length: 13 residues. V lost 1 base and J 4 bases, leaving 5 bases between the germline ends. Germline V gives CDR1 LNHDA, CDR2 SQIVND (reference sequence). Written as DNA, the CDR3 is TGTGCCAGTAGTATAGGGCTGTACAATGAGCAGTTCTTC. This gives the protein CASSIGLYNEQFF.

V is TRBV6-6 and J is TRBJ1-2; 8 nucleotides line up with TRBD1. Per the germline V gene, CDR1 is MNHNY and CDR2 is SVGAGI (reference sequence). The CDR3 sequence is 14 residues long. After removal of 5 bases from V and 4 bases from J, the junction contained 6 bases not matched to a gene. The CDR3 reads CASSPGQGSYGYTF. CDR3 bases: TGTGCCAGCAGTCCTGGACAGGGTAGCTATGGCTACACCTTC.

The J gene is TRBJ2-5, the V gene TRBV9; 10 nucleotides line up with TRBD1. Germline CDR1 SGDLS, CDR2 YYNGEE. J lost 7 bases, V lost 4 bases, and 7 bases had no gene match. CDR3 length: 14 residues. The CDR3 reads CASSQGQGLGTQYF. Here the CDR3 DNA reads TGTGCCAGCAGCCAGGGACAGGGGTTGGGGACCCAGTACTTC.

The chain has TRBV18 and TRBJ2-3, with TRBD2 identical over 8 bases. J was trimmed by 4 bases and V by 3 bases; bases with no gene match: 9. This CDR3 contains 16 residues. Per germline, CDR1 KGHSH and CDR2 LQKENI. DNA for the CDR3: TGTGCCAGCTCACCGCCACTAGCGGTTGGGGCAGATACGCAGTATTTT. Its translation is CASSPPLAVGADTQYF.

The CDR3 is CASSTVAGAVKNEQFF. CDR3 DNA: TGTGCCAGCAGCACCGTAGCGGGAGCTGTGAAGAATGAGCAGTTCTTC. The chain links TRBV5-4 to TRBJ2-1; TRBD2 agrees at 9 bases. From germline, CDR1 is SGHNT and CDR2 YYREEE (reference sequence). Losses at the gene ends were 4 bases for V and 7 bases for J; bases not matched to a gene: 12. CDR3 length equals 16 residues.

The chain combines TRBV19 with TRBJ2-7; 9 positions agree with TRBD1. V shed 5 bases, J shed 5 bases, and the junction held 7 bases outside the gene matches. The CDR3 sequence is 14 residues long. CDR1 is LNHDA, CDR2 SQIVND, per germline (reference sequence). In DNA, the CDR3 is TGTGCCAGTAGTGTGGGACAGGGTGTCCACGAGCAGTACTTC. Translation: CASSVGQGVHEQYF. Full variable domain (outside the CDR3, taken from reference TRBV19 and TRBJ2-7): DGGITQSPKYLFRKEGQNVTLSCEQNLNHDAMYWYRQDPGQGLRLIYYSQIVNDFQKGDIAEGYSVSREKKESFPLTVTSAQKNPTAFYLCASSVGQGVHEQYFGPGTRLTVT.

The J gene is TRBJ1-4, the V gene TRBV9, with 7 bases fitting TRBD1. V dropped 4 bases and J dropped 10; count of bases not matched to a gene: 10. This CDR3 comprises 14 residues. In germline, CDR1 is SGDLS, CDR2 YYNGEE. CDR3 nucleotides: TGTGCCAGCAGCTCGGACAGAGGGGGCCGAAAACTGTTTTTT. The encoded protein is CASSSDRGGRKLFF.

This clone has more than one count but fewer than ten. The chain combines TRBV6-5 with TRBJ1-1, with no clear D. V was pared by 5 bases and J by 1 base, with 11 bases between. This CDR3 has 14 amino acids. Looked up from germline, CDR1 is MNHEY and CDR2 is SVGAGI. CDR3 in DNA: TGTGCCAGCAGTCATGGACTGACGAACACTGAAGCTTTCTTT. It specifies CASSHGLTNTEAFF.